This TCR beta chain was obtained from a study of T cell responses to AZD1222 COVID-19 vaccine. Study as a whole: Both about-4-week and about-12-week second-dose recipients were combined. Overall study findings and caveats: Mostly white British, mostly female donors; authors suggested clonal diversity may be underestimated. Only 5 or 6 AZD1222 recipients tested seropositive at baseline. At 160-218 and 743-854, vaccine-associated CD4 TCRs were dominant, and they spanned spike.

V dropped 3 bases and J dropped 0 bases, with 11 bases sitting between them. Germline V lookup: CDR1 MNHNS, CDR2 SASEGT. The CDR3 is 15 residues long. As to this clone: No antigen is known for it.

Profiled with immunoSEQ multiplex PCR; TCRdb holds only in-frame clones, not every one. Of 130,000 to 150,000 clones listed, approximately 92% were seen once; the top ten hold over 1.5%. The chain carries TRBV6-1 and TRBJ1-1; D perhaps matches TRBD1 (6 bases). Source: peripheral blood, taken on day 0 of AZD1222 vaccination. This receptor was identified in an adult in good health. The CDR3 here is CASSDPRGLNTEAFF. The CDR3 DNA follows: TGTGCCAGCAGTGACCCCAGGGGATTGAACACTGAAGCTTTCTTT.